The clone carrying this T cell receptor (beta chain) was detected a few times. Its target is unknown. Looked up from germline, CDR1 is LNHDA and CDR2 is SQIVND (reference sequence). This CDR3 has 13 residues. The V end lost 1 base, the J end lost 4 bases, and 7 bases lay between the germline ends. PCR primers comprised 60 Vbeta and 13 Jbeta primers. Clones were read by immunoSEQ multiplex PCR, and TCRdb kept only the in-frame ones, dropping some. The table shows 120,000 or so clones, with about 81% occurring only once. The sample originates from a study of cytomegalovirus exposure and HLA in healthy donors. Study-level results: According to an earlier analysis, most TCR beta V segments yielded productive rearrangements about 87% or about 30% of the time. Clonal expansion, a later analysis showed, was greater in HLA-associated TCR beta chains than in equally common others. The authors enumerated some 170 TCR beta chains as linked to cytomegalovirus.

Donors sampled were nominally healthy, though unrecorded immune exposures were likely. Material for sequencing was PBMCs. The clonotype originates from a man aged 40-49 years in good health and CMV-seronegative. The genes are TRBV19 and TRBJ1-2; unclear D gene. CDR3 loop: CASSIGPGYGYTF. The CDR3 DNA reads TGTGCCAGTAGTATAGGCCCAGGCTATGGCTACACCTTC.